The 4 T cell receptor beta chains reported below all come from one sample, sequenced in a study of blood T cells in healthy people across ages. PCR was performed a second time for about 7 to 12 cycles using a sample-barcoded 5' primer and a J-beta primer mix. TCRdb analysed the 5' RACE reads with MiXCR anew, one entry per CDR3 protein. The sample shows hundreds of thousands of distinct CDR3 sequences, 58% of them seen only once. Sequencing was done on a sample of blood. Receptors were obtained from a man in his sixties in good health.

The CDR3 spells CASRLQGDGYGYTF. Written as DNA, the CDR3 is TGTGCCAGCAGACTCCAGGGGGACGGCTATGGCTACACCTTC. The gene calls are TRBV6-1 and TRBJ1-2; the match to TRBD1 covers 7 bases. Germline CDR1 is MNHNS and CDR2 is SASEGT. V trimming: 6 bases; J trimming: 4 bases; junction bases outside the gene matches: 8. The CDR3 covers 14 residues.

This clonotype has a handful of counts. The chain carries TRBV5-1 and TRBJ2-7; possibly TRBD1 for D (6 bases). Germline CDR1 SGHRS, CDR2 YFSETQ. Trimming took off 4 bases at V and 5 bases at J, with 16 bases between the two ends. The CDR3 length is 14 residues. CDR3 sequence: CASSPNTGSDEQYF. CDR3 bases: TGCGCCAGCAGCCCAAATACAGGGTCGGACGAGCAGTACTTC.

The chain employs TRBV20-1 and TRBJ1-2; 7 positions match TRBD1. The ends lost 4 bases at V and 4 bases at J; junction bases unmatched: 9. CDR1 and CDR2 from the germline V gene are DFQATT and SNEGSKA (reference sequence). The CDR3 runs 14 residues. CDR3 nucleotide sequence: TGCAGTGCTAAAGCAGGGGGTCCGGGCTATGGCTACACCTTC. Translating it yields CSAKAGGPGYGYTF.

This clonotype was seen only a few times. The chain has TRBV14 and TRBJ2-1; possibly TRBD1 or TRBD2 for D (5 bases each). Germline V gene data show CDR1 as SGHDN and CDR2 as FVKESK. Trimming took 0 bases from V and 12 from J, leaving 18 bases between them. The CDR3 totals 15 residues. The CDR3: CASSQDTAGRRGQFF. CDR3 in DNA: TGTGCCAGCAGCCAAGATACGGCAGGGCGCCGGGGGCAGTTCTTC.